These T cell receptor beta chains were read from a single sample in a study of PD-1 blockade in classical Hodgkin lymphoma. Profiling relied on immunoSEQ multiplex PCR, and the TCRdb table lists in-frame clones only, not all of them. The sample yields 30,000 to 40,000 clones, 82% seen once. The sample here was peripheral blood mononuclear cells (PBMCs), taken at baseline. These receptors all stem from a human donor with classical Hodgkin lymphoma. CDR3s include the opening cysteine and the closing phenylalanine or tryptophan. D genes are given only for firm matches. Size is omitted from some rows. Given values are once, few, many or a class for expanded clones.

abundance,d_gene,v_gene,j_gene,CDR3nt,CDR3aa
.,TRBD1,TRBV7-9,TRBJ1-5,TGTGCCAGCAGCGACAAGGGGGCGCCGATCGGTCAGCCCCAGCATTTT,CASSDKGAPIGQPQHF
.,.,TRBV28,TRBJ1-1,TGTGCCAGCAGTTTAGGTACTGGGGCAGCTCCAGTCACTGAAGCTTTCTTT,CASSLGTGAAPVTEAFF
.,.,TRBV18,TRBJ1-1,TGTGCCAGCTCACCACGTCAGGCCTGGAACACTGAAGCTTTCTTT,CASSPRQAWNTEAFF
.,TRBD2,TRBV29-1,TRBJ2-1,TGCAGCGTCGCAAGAGGGACTAGCGGGGGGCGGGGTGAGCAGTTCTTC,CSVARGTSGGRGEQFF
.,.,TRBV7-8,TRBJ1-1,TGTGCCAGCAGCTTAGCGCACCCCCCGAACACTGAAGCTTTCTTT,CASSLAHPPNTEAFF
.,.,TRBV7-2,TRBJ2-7,TGTGCCAGCAGCCTGGCCGGGCCTGACTACGAGCAGTACTTC,CASSLAGPDYEQYF
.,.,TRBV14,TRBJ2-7,TGTGCCAGTTGTTCCTCCGAGAGCGAGCAGTACTTC,CASCSSESEQYF
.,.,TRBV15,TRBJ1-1,TGTGCCACCAGCTATGGGGGGGCAACGAACACTGAAGCTTTCTTT,CATSYGGATNTEAFF
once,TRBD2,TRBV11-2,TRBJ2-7,TGTGCCAGCAGCTTAACTAGCGGGGGAAGCTCCTACGAGCAGTACTTC,CASSLTSGGSSYEQYF
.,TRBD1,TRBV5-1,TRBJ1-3,TGCGCCAGCAGCTCATTCGGGACAGGGTACGGAAACACCATATATTTT,CASSSFGTGYGNTIYF